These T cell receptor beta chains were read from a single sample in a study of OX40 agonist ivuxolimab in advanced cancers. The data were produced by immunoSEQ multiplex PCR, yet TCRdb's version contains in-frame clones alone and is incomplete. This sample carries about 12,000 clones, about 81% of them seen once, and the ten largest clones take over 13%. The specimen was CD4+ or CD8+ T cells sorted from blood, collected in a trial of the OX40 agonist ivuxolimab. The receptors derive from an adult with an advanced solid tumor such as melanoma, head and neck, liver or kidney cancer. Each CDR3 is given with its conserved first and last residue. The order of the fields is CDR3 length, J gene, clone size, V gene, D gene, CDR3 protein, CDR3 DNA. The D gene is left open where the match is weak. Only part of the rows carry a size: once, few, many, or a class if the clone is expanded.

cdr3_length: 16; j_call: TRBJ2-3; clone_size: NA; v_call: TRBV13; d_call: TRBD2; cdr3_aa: CASSVRLAGGTDTQYF; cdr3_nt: TGTGCCAGCAGCGTGCGACTAGCGGGAGGGACAGATACGCAGTATTTT
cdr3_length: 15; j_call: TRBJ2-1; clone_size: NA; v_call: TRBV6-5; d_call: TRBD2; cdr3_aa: CASSSLGLAKREQFF; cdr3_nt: TGTGCCAGCAGCAGCTTGGGACTAGCGAAACGGGAGCAGTTCTTC
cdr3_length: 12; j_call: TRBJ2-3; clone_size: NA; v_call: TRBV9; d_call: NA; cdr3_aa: CASSVGTDTQYF; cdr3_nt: TGTGCCAGCAGCGTAGGTACAGATACGCAGTATTTT
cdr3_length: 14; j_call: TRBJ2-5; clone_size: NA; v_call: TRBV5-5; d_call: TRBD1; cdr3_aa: CASSWRTGTETQYF; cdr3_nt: TGTGCCAGCAGCTGGCGGACAGGTACGGAGACCCAGTACTTC
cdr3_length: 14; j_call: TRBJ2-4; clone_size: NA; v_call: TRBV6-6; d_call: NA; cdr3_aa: CASSYVLGGGPGYF; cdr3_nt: TGTGCCAGCAGTTACGTTTTGGGAGGCGGGCCGGGGTACTTC
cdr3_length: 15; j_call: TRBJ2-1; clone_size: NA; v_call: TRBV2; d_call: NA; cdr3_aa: CANPARSGSYNEQFF; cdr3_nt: TGTGCCAACCCTGCACGTAGCGGTTCCTACAATGAGCAGTTCTTC
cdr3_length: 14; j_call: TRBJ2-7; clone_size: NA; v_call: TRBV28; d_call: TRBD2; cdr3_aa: CASSLLAGRGEQYF; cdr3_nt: TGTGCCAGCAGCCTCTTAGCGGGTAGGGGCGAGCAGTACTTC
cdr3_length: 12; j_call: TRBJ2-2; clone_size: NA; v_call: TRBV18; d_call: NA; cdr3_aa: CASSPNTGELFF; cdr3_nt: TGTGCCAGCTCACCCAACACCGGGGAGCTGTTTTTT
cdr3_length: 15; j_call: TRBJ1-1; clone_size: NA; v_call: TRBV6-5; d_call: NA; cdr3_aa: CASSYGVEGNTEAFF; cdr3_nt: TGTGCCAGCAGTTACGGGGTCGAGGGGAACACTGAAGCTTTCTTT
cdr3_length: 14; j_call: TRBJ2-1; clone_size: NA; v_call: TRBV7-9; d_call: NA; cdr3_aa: CASSIGRGHNEQFF; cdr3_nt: TGTGCCAGCAGCATCGGACGGGGACACAATGAGCAGTTCTTC
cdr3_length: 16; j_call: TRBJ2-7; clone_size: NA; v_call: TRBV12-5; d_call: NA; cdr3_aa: CASGPGFWWSSYEQYF; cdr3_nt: TGTGCTAGTGGTCCCGGTTTCTGGTGGAGCTCCTACGAGCAGTACTTC
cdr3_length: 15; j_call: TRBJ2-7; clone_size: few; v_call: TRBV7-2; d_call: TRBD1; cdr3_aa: CASTNLRTGIYEQYF; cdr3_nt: TGTGCCAGCACCAACTTAAGGACAGGGATCTACGAGCAGTACTTC
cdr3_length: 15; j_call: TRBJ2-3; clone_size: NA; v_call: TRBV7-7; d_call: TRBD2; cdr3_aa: CASSLAGGPGDTQYF; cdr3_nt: TGTGCTAGCAGCTTAGCGGGAGGGCCCGGAGATACGCAGTATTTT
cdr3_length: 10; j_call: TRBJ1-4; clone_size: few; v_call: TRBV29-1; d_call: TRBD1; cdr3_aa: CSAWDSVLFF; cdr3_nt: TGCAGCGCTTGGGACAGTGTATTGTTTTTT
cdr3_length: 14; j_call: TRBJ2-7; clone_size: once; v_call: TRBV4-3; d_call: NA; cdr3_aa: CASSPTGWSYEQYF; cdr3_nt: TGCGCCAGCAGCCCTACAGGGTGGTCCTACGAGCAGTACTTC
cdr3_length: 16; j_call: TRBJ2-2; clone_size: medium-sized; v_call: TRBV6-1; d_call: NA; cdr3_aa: CASSELKTENTGELFF; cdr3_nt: TGTGCCAGCAGTGAGTTAAAGACTGAGAACACCGGGGAGCTGTTTTTT
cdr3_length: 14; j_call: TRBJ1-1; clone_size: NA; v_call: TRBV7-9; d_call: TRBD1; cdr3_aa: CASSLVGQGSEAFF; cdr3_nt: TGTGCCAGCAGCTTAGTTGGACAGGGGTCTGAAGCTTTCTTT
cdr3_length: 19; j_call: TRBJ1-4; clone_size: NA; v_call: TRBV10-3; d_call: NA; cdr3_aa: CAISESLQGGVATNEKLFF; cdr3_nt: TGTGCCATCAGTGAGTCTCTACAGGGCGGGGTTGCAACTAATGAAAAACTGTTTTTT
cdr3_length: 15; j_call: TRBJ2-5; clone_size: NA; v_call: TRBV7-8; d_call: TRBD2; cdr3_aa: CASSSSGRAGETQYF; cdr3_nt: TGTGCCAGCAGCTCTAGCGGGAGGGCCGGGGAGACCCAGTACTTC
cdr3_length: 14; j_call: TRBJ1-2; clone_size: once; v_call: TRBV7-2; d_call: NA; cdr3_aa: CASSAELTNYGYTF; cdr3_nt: TGTGCCAGCAGCGCAGAACTTACTAACTATGGCTACACCTTC
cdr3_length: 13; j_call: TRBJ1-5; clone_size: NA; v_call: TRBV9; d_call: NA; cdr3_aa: CASSATVNQPQHF; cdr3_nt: TGTGCCAGCAGCGCTACAGTCAATCAGCCCCAGCATTTT
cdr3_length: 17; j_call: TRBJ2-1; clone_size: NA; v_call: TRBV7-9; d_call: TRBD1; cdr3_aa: CASSLIGGQHSSHEQFF; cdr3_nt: TGTGCCAGCAGCTTAATAGGGGGCCAGCATTCTTCCCATGAGCAGTTCTTC
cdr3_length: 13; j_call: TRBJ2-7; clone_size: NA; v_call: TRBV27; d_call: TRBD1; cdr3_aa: CASSFGQAYEQYF; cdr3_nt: TGTGCCAGCAGTTTTGGACAGGCGTACGAGCAGTACTTC
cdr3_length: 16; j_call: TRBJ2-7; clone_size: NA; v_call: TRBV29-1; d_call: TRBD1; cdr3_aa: CSVLARGGQDIYEQYF; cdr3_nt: TGCAGCGTCCTCGCCAGAGGGGGCCAGGATATCTACGAGCAGTACTTC
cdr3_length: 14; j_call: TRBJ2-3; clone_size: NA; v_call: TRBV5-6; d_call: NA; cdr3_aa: CASSLWQNTDTQYF; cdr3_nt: TGTGCCAGCAGCTTGTGGCAGAACACAGATACGCAGTATTTT
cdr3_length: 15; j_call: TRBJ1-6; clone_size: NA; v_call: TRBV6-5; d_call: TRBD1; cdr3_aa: CASRYGQGFNSPLHF; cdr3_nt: TGTGCCAGCAGATATGGACAGGGGTTTAATTCACCCCTCCACTTT
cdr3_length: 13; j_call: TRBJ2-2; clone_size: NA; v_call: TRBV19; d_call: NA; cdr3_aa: CASSIGAAGELFF; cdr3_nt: TGTGCCAGTAGTATAGGGGCAGCCGGGGAGCTGTTTTTT
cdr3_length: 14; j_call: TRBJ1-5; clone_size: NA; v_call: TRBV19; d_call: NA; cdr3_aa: CASSIVGGNQPQHF; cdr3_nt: TGTGCCAGTAGTATCGTTGGGGGCAATCAGCCCCAGCATTTT
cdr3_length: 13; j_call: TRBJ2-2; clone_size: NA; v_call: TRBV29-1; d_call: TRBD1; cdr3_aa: CSVRTGDTGELFF; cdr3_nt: TGCAGCGTGAGGACAGGGGACACCGGGGAGCTGTTTTTT
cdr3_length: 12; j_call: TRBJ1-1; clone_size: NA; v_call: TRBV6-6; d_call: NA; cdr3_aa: CASSYVGTEAFF; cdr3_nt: TGTGCCAGCAGTTACGTGGGCACTGAAGCTTTCTTT
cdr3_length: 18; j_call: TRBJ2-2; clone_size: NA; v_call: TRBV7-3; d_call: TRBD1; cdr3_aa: CASSLDRPGQGNTGELFF; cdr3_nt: TGTGCCAGCAGCCTAGATAGACCGGGACAGGGAAACACCGGGGAGCTGTTTTTT
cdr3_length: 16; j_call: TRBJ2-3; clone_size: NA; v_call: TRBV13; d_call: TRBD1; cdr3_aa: CASSLFPGGGTDTQYF; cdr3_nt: TGTGCCAGCAGCTTATTCCCAGGGGGAGGCACAGATACGCAGTATTTT
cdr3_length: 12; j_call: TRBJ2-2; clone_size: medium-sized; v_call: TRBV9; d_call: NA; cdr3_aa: CASSVRTGELFF; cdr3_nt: TGTGCCAGCAGCGTCAGGACCGGGGAGCTGTTTTTT
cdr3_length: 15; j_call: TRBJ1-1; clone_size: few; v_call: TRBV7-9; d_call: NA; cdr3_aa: CASSSPADVNTEAFF; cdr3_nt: TGTGCCAGCAGCTCCCCGGCGGACGTGAACACTGAAGCTTTCTTT
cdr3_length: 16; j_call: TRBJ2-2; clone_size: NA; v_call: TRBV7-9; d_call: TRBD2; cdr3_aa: CASSPTSGREAGELFF; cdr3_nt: TGTGCCAGCAGCCCGACTAGCGGGAGGGAGGCCGGGGAGCTGTTTTTT
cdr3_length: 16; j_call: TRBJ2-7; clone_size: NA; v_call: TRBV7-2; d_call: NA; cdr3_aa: CASSHPFTGARKEQYF; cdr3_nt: TGTGCCAGCAGCCATCCTTTTACGGGGGCGAGGAAGGAGCAGTACTTC
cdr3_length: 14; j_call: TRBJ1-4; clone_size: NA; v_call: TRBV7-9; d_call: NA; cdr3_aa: CASSLYDPAGKLFF; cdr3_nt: TGTGCCAGCAGCTTATATGACCCCGCCGGAAAACTGTTTTTT
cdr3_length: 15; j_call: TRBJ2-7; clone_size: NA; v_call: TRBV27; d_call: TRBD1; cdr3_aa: CASSEETGTFHEQYF; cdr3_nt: TGTGCCAGCAGTGAGGAGACAGGGACCTTCCACGAGCAGTACTTC
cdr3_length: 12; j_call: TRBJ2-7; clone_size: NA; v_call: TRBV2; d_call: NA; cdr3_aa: CAKQGPSYEQYF; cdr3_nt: TGTGCCAAACAGGGACCCTCCTACGAGCAGTACTTC
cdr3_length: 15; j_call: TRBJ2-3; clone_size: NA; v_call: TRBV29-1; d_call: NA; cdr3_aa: CSVGASRVSTDTQYF; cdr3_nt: TGCAGCGTTGGGGCTTCTCGGGTTAGCACAGATACGCAGTATTTT
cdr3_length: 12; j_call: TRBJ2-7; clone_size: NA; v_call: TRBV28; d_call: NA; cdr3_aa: CASQGNSYEQYF; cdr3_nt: TGTGCCAGCCAAGGGAACTCCTACGAGCAGTACTTC
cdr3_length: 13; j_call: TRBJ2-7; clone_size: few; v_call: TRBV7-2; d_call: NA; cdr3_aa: CASSYGSSYEQYF; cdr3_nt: TGTGCCAGCAGCTACGGGAGCTCCTACGAGCAGTACTTC
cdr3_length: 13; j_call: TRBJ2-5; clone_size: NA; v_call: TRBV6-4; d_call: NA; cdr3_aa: CASSPGERETQYF; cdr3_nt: TGTGCCAGCAGCCCAGGGGAACGGGAGACCCAGTACTTC
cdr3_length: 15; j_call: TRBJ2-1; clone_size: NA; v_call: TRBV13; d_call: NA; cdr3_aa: CASSYSASSYNEQFF; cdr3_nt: TGTGCCAGCAGCTATAGCGCCAGCTCCTACAATGAGCAGTTCTTC
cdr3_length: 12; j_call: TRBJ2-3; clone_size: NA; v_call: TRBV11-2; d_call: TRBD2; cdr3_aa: CASSPGLDSQYF; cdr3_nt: TGTGCCAGCAGCCCAGGACTAGATTCGCAGTATTTT
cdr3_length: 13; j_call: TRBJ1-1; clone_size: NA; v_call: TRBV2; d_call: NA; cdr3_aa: CASSEGLNTEAFF; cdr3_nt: TGTGCCAGCAGTGAAGGGCTGAACACTGAAGCTTTCTTT
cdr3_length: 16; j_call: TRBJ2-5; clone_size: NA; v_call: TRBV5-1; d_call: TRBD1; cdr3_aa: CASSTGQGIQQETQYF; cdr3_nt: TGCGCCAGCAGCACAGGACAGGGGATACAACAAGAGACCCAGTACTTC
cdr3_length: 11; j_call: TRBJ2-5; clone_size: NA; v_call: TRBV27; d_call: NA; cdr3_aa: CASSALGAQYF; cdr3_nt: TGTGCCAGCAGTGCCCTTGGAGCCCAGTACTTC
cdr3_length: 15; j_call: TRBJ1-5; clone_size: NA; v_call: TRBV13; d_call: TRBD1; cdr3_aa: CASSHGTGSNQPQHF; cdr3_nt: TGTGCCAGCAGCCACGGGACAGGAAGCAATCAGCCCCAGCATTTT
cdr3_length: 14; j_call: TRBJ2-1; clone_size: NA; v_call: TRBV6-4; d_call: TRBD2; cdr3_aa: CASREVREYNEQFF; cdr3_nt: TGTGCCAGCCGGGAGGTCAGGGAATACAATGAGCAGTTCTTC
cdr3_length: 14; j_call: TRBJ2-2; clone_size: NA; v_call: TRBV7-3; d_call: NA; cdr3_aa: CASSFDTNTGELFF; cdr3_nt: TGTGCCAGCAGCTTCGACACCAACACCGGGGAGCTGTTTTTT
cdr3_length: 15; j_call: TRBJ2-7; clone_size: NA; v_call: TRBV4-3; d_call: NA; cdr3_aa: CASSQDVDPDYEQYF; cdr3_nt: TGCGCCAGCAGCCAAGATGTAGACCCAGACTACGAGCAGTACTTC
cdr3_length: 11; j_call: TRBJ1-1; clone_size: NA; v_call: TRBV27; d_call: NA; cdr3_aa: CASSFGREAFF; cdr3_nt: TGTGCCAGCAGTTTTGGGAGAGAAGCTTTCTTT
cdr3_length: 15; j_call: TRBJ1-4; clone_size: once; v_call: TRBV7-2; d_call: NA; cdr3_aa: CASSLTVGTNEKLFF; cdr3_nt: TGTGCCAGCAGCTTAACGGTGGGAACTAATGAAAAACTGTTTTTT
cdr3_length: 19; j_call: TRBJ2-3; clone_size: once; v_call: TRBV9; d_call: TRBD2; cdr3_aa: CASSFRPTSGRTGTDTQYF; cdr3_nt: TGTGCCAGCAGCTTCAGACCCACTAGCGGGAGAACAGGCACAGATACGCAGTATTTT
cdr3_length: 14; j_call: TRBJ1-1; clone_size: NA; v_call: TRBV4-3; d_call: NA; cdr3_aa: CASSSTRANTEAFF; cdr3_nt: TGCGCCAGCAGCTCTACCCGGGCGAACACTGAAGCTTTCTTT
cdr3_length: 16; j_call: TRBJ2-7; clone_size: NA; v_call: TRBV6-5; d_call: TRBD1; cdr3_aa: CASSSVATGPWNEQYF; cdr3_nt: TGTGCCAGCAGTTCTGTCGCGACAGGGCCTTGGAACGAGCAGTACTTC
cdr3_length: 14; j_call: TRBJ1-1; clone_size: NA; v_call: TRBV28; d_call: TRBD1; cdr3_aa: CASRTGDLNTEAFF; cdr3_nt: TGTGCCAGCAGAACAGGGGACTTGAACACTGAAGCTTTCTTT
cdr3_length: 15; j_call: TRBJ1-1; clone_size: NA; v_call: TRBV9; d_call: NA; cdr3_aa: CASSSTGYMNTEAFF; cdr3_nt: TGTGCCAGCAGCTCGACAGGATACATGAACACTGAAGCTTTCTTT
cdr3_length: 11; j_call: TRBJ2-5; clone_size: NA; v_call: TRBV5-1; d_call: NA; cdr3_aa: CASSWRETQYF; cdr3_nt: TGCGCCAGCAGCTGGAGGGAGACCCAGTACTTC